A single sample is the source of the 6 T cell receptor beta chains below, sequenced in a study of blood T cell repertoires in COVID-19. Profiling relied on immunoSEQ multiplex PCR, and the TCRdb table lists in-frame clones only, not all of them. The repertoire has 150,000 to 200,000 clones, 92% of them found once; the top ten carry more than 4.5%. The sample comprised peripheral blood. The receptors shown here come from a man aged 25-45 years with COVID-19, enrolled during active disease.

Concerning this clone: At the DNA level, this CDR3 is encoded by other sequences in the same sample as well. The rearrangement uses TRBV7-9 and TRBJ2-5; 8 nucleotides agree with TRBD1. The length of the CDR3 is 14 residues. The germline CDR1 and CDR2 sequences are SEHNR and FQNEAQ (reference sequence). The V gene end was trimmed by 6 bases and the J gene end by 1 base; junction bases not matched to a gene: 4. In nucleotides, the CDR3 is TGTGCCAGCAGTCCTGGACAGGGCCAAGAGACCCAGTACTTC. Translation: CASSPGQGQETQYF. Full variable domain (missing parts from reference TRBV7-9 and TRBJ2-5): DTGVSQNPRHKITKRGQNVTFRCDPISEHNRLYWYRQTLGQGPEFLTYFQNEAQLEKSRLLSDRFSAERPKGSFSTLEIQRTEQGDSAMYLCASSPGQGQETQYFGPGTRLLVL.

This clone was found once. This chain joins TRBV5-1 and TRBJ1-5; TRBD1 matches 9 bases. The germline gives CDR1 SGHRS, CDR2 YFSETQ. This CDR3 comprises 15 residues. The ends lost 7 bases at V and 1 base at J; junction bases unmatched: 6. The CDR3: CASAAGTGSNQPQHF. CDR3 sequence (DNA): TGCGCCAGCGCAGCCGGGACAGGGAGCAATCAGCCCCAGCATTTT.

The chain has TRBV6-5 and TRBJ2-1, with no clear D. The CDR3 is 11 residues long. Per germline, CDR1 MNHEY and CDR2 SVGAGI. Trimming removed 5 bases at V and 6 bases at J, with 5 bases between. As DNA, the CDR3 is TGTGCCAGCAGTCTAAGCAATGAGCAGTTCTTC. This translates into CASSLSNEQFF.

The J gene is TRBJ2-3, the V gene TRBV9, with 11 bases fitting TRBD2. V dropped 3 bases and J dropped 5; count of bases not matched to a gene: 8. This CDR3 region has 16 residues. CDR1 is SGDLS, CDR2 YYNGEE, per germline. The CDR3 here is CASSGVLAGGRDTQYF. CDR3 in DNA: TGTGCCAGCAGCGGGGTGTTAGCGGGGGGGCGAGATACGCAGTATTTT.

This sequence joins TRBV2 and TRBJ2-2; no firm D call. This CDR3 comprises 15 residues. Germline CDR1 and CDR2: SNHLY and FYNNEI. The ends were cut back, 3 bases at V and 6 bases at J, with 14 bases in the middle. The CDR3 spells CASSDGLSSPGELFF. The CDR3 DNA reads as TGTGCCAGCAGTGATGGATTGAGTAGCCCCGGGGAGCTGTTTTTT.

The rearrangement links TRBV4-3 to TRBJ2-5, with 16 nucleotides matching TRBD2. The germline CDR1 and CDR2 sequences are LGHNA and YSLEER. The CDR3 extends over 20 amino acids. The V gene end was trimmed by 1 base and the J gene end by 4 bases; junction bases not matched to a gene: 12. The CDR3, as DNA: TGCGCCAGCAGCCAAGTCCCCCCGGGACTAGCGGGGGGGGGTCCAGAGACCCAGTACTTC. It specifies CASSQVPPGLAGGGPETQYF.